This TCR beta chain derives from a study of metastatic and nonmetastatic thyroid tumors. With MiXCR, TCRdb called clones anew from the PCR reads. The sample contains roughly 40,000 clones, 24% of which appear only once. The V segment lost 3 bases and the J segment 4 bases; nucleotides outside the gene matches: 4. CDR3 length: 14 residues. Germline CDR1 reads SGHRS; CDR2 reads YFSETQ. This clone was counted a few times. Given a much more abundant clone one base away, this may be a read error. Each patient went into thyroid surgery without having received any treatment. Specimen: tumor tissue. This chain links TRBV5-1 with TRBJ2-3; 8 bases agree with TRBD1. This receptor was taken from a female donor with papillary thyroid cancer or a benign thyroid nodule (not recorded which). Some clones in this sample may be carry-over from other donors' samples. CDR3 DNA: TGCGCCAGCAGCTACTGGACAGGGTCAGATACGCAGTATTTT. Translation gives CASSYWTGSDTQYF.